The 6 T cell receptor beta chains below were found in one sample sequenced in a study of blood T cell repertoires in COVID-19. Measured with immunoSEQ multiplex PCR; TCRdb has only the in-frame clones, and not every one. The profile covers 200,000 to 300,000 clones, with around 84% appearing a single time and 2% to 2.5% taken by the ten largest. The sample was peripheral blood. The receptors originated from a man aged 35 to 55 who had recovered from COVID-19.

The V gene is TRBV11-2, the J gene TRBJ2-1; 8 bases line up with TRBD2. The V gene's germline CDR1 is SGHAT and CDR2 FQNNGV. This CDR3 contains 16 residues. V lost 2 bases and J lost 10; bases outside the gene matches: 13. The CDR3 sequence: CASSLLSGTSAGEQFF. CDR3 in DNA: TGTGCCAGCAGCTTACTGTCCGGGACTAGTGCGGGGGAGCAGTTCTTC.

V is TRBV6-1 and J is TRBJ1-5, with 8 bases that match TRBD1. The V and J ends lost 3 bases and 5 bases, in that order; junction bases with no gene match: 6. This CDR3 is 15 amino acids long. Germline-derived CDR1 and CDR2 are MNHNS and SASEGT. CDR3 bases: TGTGCCAGCAGTGACCCAGGGGGCGGGGATCAGCCCCAGCATTTT. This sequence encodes CASSDPGGGDQPQHF.

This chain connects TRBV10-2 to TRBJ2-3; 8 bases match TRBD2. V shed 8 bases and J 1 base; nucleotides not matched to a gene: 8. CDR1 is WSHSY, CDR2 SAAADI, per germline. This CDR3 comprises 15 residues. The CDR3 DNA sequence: TGCGCCAGCGGGGGTGGTAGCGGGGGCACAGATACGCAGTATTTT. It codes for CASGGGSGGTDTQYF.

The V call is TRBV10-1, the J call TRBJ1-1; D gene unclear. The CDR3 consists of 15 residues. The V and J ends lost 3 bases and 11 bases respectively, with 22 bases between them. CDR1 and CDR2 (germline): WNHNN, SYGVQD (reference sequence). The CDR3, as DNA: TGCGCCAGCAGTGATTCGGGGTCCCCGCTACCGGCGGCTTTCTTT. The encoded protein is CASSDSGSPLPAAFF.

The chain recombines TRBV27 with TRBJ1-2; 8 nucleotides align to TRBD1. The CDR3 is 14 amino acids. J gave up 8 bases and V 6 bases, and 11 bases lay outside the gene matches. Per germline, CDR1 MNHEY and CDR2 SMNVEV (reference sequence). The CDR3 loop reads CASSLGGQGQGYTF. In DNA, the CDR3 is TGTGCCAGCAGCTTAGGTGGACAGGGTCAAGGCTACACCTTC.

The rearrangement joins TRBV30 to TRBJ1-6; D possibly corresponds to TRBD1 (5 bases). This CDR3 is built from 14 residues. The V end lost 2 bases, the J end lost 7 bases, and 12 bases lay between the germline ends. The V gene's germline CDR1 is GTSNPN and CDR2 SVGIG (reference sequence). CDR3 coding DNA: TGTGCCTGGAGTATTGGGGGGTACAATTCACCCCTCCACTTT. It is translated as CAWSIGGYNSPLHF.